This T cell receptor beta chain was retrieved from a study of shared clonotypes between healthy human individuals. Study-wide background: Plates per donor: three CD4 naive, three CD4 memory, two CD8 naive, one CD8 memory.

The study, taken as a whole, reports: With few donors, the genetic and exposure-history diversity represented was limited.

Points on this clone: Its specificity is unknown.

Caucasian adults living in Nashville, Tennessee, provided all samples. Naive CD4+ cells were CD45RA-selected; the remaining cells were memory. Sequencing was performed with immunoSEQ multiplex PCR; in TCRdb, only in-frame clones are kept and a portion is missing. The repertoire holds more than 2,000,000 clones, with approximately 94% as singletons. What was sequenced was naive CD4+ T cells sorted from blood. Stated subset: CD45RA+ positively selected. This clonotype was obtained from a man aged 18-30 years in good health.

CDR3 amino acids: CASSLSRFYTGELFF. CDR3 in DNA: TGTGCCAGCAGCTTATCCAGATTTTACACCGGGGAGCTGTTTTTT. The chain recombines TRBV5-6 with TRBJ2-2; no clear D. This CDR3 has 15 residues. Germline V CDR1 and CDR2: SGHDT, YYEEEE. V was trimmed by 2 bases and J by 3 bases, leaving 11 bases between them. Filled out from reference TRBV5-6 and TRBJ2-2, the complete variable domain reads DAGVTQSPTHLIKTRGQQVTLRCSPKSGHDTVSWYQQALGQGPQFIFQYYEEEERQRGNFPDRFSGHQFPNYSSELNVNALLLGDSALYLCASSLSRFYTGELFFGEGSRLTVL.